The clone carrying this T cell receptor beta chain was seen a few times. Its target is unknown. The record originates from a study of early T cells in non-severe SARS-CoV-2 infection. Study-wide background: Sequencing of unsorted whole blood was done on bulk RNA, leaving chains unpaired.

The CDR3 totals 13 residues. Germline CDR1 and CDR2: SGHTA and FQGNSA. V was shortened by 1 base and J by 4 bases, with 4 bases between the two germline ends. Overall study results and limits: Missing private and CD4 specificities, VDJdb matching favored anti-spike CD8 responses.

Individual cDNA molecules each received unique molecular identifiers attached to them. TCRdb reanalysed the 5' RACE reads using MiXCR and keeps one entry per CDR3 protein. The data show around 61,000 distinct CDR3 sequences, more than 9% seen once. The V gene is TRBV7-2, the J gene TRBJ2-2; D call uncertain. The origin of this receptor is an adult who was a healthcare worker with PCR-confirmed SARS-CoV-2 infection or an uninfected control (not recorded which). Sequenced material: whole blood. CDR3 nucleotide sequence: TGTGCCAGCAGCTTAGAGGGCACCGGGGAGCTGTTTTTT. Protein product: CASSLEGTGELFF.